The rows below give T cell receptor beta chains drawn from one sample of a study of CD8+ T cells in alopecia areata. Clones were read by immunoSEQ multiplex PCR, and TCRdb kept only the in-frame ones, dropping some. The sample has 150,000 to 200,000 clones; 59% are singletons. This specimen was CD4+ T cells sorted from blood, taken at week 0. The receptor set was obtained from a human donor with alopecia areata. Each CDR3 is given with its conserved first and last residue. Fields, in order: clone size, V gene, D gene, J gene, CDR3 DNA, CDR3 protein. The D gene is left open where the match is weak. Where a row states a size, it is once, few, many or the class of an expanded clone; other rows omit it.

>-|TRBV29-1|-|TRBJ2-7
TGCAGCGTTAGAAAACAAGCTACCTACGAGCAGTACTTC
CSVRKQATYEQYF
>-|TRBV18|TRBD1|TRBJ2-4
TGTGCCAGCTCACCGAGTGTGGGACAGGTAGCCAAAAACATTCAGTACTTC
CASSPSVGQVAKNIQYF
>-|TRBV7-2|-|TRBJ1-2
TGTGCCAGCAGCTTAGCGGATAATAACTATGGCTACACCTTC
CASSLADNNYGYTF
>-|TRBV5-1|TRBD1|TRBJ2-7
TGCGCCAGCAGCTTGACGGGACAGGGCGGCGAGCAGTACTTC
CASSLTGQGGEQYF
>-|TRBV7-9|-|TRBJ1-5
TGTGCCAGCAGCTTAAAAGGGGGCAATCAGCCCCAGCATTTT
CASSLKGGNQPQHF
>-|TRBV30|-|TRBJ1-5
TGTGCCTGGAACAGGCTCCCCAATCAGCCCCAGCATTTT
CAWNRLPNQPQHF
>-|TRBV27|TRBD1|TRBJ2-3
TGTGCCAGCAGTTCCGACACAGGGGATAGTACGCAGTATTTT
CASSSDTGDSTQYF
>-|TRBV25-1|-|TRBJ2-7
TGTGCCAGCAGTCTGTTCTACGAGCAGTACTTC
CASSLFYEQYF
>few|TRBV7-2|-|TRBJ2-5
TGTGCCAGCAGCCCGAGCAGAGAGACCCAGTACTTC
CASSPSRETQYF
>-|TRBV6-5|-|TRBJ1-2
TGTGCCAGCAGGCCCGGGGGGTCGGGGTATGGCTACACCTTC
CASRPGGSGYGYTF
>-|TRBV29-1|-|TRBJ1-2
TGCAGCGCCCTTAGAAGCCGGGGGGAGGTAAACTATGGCTACACCTTC
CSALRSRGEVNYGYTF
>-|TRBV23-1|TRBD1|TRBJ1-3
TGCGCCAGCCGAAATCGGGACAGTGGAAACACCATATATTTT
CASRNRDSGNTIYF
>-|TRBV11-2|-|TRBJ2-1
TGTGCCAGCAGCTTAGATGGCCAGGGAAAGTACAATGAGCAGTTCTTC
CASSLDGQGKYNEQFF
>-|TRBV5-1|-|TRBJ1-3
TGCGCCAGCAGCGAGTGGGTGGGCTCTGGAAACACCATATATTTT
CASSEWVGSGNTIYF
>-|TRBV4-2|-|TRBJ2-5
TGTGCCAGCAGCCAAGATCCTGTGCCGCAGACGCAAGAGACCCAGTACTTC
CASSQDPVPQTQETQYF
>-|TRBV6-5|-|TRBJ1-2
TGTGCCAGCAGCTCCTCGTTGGGGGCCGGTGGCTACACCTTC
CASSSSLGAGGYTF
>-|TRBV6-5|-|TRBJ2-1
TGTGCCAGCAGCGGACCGGACAGTAGGAATGAGCAGTTCTTC
CASSGPDSRNEQFF
>-|TRBV7-8|-|TRBJ1-5
TGTGCCAGCAGCTTAGGGGCAGGGGATTATGGCAATCAGCCCCAGCATTTT
CASSLGAGDYGNQPQHF
>many|TRBV5-6|-|TRBJ1-2
TGTGCCAGCAGCTTGGACAGGGCCCTCTATGGCTACACCTTC
CASSLDRALYGYTF
>-|TRBV30|TRBD1|TRBJ1-2
TGTGCCTGGAGCGGGGACAGCCTCAGTTATGGCTACACCTTC
CAWSGDSLSYGYTF
>many|TRBV27|TRBD1|TRBJ1-6
TGTGCCAGCAGTTTCCTCGTGGGACAGGGGGAAAGCTCACCCCTCCACTTT
CASSFLVGQGESSPLHF
>-|TRBV15|-|TRBJ1-3
TGTGCCACCAGCAGAGATCCGGGGACGGGGGGCACCATATATTTT
CATSRDPGTGGTIYF
>-|TRBV30|-|TRBJ2-2
TGTGCCTGGTCTCACACCGGGGAGCTGTTTTTT
CAWSHTGELFF
>-|TRBV29-1|-|TRBJ2-3
TGCAGCGTTGAGTCACATCTGGGGGATACGCAGTATTTT
CSVESHLGDTQYF
>-|TRBV7-2|TRBD1|TRBJ2-7
TGTGCCAGCAGCCACATCGACAGGGCCTACGAGCAGTACTTC
CASSHIDRAYEQYF
>-|TRBV15|TRBD2|TRBJ2-3
TGTGCCACCAGCTCCCCGGGGACTAGCGGGGGCCCCTCCCTTTGGGATACGCAGTATTTT
CATSSPGTSGGPSLWDTQYF
>-|TRBV7-9|-|TRBJ1-1
TGTGCCAGCAGCTTTGCAGGGCTAAACACTGAAGCTTTCTTT
CASSFAGLNTEAFF
>-|TRBV7-2|-|TRBJ1-2
TGTGCCAGCAGCCTACAATCGAACTATGGCTACACCTTC
CASSLQSNYGYTF
>-|TRBV30|-|TRBJ1-6
TGTGCCTGGAGTATCCGGATTGATAATTCACCCCTCCACTTT
CAWSIRIDNSPLHF
>few|TRBV5-1|-|TRBJ1-1
TGCGCCAGCAGCTACGGGAGCATGAACACTGAAGCTTTCTTT
CASSYGSMNTEAFF
>-|TRBV7-9|-|TRBJ1-6
TGTGCCAGCAGCTTGGGGAGCTCACCCCTCCACTTT
CASSLGSSPLHF
>-|TRBV29-1|TRBD1|TRBJ1-1
TGCAGCGTGGGACGAGTCCCGGGACAGGGGAACACTGAAGCTTTCTTT
CSVGRVPGQGNTEAFF
>-|TRBV6-5|TRBD2|TRBJ2-7
TGTGCCAGCAGTGCGGGGGGAGACGAGCAGTACTTC
CASSAGGDEQYF
>-|TRBV29-1|-|TRBJ2-3
TGCAGCGTTATGGCCGATACGCAGTATTTT
CSVMADTQYF
>-|TRBV30|-|TRBJ1-4
TGTGCCTGGACGCAGGGATCTAATGAAAAACTGTTTTTT
CAWTQGSNEKLFF
>few|TRBV7-6|-|TRBJ2-6
TGTGCCAGCACCTTTCGGGCCTGGGGCTCTGGGGCCAACGTCCTGACTTTC
CASTFRAWGSGANVLTF
>-|TRBV5-1|TRBD1|TRBJ2-3
TGCGCCAGCAAAACAGGGGGCGGCACAGATACGCAGTATTTT
CASKTGGGTDTQYF
>few|TRBV7-8|-|TRBJ1-2
TGTGCCAGCAGCTTAGGGGCCCAGGTTTACTATGGCTACACCTTC
CASSLGAQVYYGYTF
>few|TRBV10-3|-|TRBJ2-3
TGTGCCATCAAGCCGGGGGCGGGAGATACGCAGTATTTT
CAIKPGAGDTQYF
>few|TRBV7-2|TRBD1|TRBJ1-5
TGTGCCAGCAGACAGGGGGGCAATCAGCCCCAGCATTTT
CASRQGGNQPQHF
>-|TRBV18|-|TRBJ1-2
TGTGCCAGCTCACCACAAGGTTCTAACTATGGCTACACCTTC
CASSPQGSNYGYTF
>-|TRBV2|-|TRBJ2-2
TGTGCCAGCATCGGTCCAGCGTTCACCGGGGAGCTGTTTTTT
CASIGPAFTGELFF
>few|TRBV30|-|TRBJ2-3
TGTGCCTGGAGTCCCATGGCAAGCACAGATACGCAGTATTTT
CAWSPMASTDTQYF
>few|TRBV30|-|TRBJ2-5
TGTGCCTGGAGTGTTATGTCGGGACAAGAGACCCAGTACTTC
CAWSVMSGQETQYF
>few|TRBV4-1|-|TRBJ2-3
TGCGCCAGCAGCCAAGCACGGGCTCTACTAGATACGCAGTATTTT
CASSQARALLDTQYF
>few|TRBV6-5|TRBD1|TRBJ1-1
TGTGCCAGCAGTTATCGGACAGGGGTCACTGAAGCTTTCTTT
CASSYRTGVTEAFF
>-|TRBV29-1|TRBD2|TRBJ2-7
TGCAGCGTGAGGACTAGCGGGGGTTCCGACGAGCAGTACTTC
CSVRTSGGSDEQYF
>few|TRBV29-1|-|TRBJ2-3
TGCAGCGTTGACACTAGGACAGATACGCAGTATTTT
CSVDTRTDTQYF
>many|TRBV18|-|TRBJ2-7
TGTGCCAGCTCACCAAGTCCTCCTTACGAGCAGTACTTC
CASSPSPPYEQYF
>-|TRBV5-1|-|TRBJ1-5
TGCGCCAGCAGCTTGGATGGGGGGCCGGATCAGCCCCAGCATTTT
CASSLDGGPDQPQHF
>-|TRBV7-8|-|TRBJ1-2
TGTGCCAGCAGCCTACGAAACCGGGACCGCTCTTCTAGCTATGGCTACACCTTC
CASSLRNRDRSSSYGYTF
>-|TRBV7-2|-|TRBJ2-3
TGTGCCAGCAGCGCTCGGACTTCTAGGGATACGCAGTATTTT
CASSARTSRDTQYF
>-|TRBV29-1|-|TRBJ2-7
TGCAGCGTTTCAGGGTCCTACGAGCAGTACTTC
CSVSGSYEQYF
>-|TRBV6-1|TRBD1|TRBJ1-2
TGTGCCAGCAGTGCCTGGGGACAGGGTGGATATTATGGCTACACCTTC
CASSAWGQGGYYGYTF
>-|TRBV7-9|-|TRBJ2-5
TGTGCCAGCAGCTTTCGAAGGGCAGGCCAAGAGACCCAGTACTTC
CASSFRRAGQETQYF